What follows describes a single T cell receptor (beta chain). Germline assignment: CDR1 SGHRS and CDR2 YFSETQ. This CDR3 contains 15 residues. V dropped 4 bases and J dropped 7; count of bases not matched to a gene: 13. These data belong to a study of shared clonotypes between healthy human individuals. Sequenced by immunoSEQ multiplex PCR; TCRdb stores in-frame clones only, minus some. Of hundreds of thousands of clones in the sample, 79% were seen once. Sequencing used PBMCs. The chain employs TRBV5-1 and TRBJ2-7; 8 nucleotides align to TRBD1. This clonotype was obtained from a middle-aged woman in good health. Some clones in this sample may be carry-over from other donors' samples. CDR3 in DNA: TGCGCCAGCAGCCCGGGGGCAGGGGGCCCTGAAGAGCAGTACTTC. This encodes CASSPGAGGPEEQYF.